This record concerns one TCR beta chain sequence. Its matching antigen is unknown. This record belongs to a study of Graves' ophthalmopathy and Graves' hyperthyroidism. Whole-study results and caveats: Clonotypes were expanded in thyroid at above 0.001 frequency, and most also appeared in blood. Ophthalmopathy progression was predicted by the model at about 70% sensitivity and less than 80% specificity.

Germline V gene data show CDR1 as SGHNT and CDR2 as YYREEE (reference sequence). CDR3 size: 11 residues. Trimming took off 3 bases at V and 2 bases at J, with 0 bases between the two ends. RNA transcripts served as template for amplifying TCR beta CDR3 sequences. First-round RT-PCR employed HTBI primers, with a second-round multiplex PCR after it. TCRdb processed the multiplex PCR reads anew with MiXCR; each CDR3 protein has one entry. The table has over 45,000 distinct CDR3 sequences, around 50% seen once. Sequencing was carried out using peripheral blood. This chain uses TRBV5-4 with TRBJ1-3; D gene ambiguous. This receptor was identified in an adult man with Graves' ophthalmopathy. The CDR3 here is CASSSGNTIYF. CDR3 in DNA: TGTGCCAGCAGCTCTGGAAACACCATATATTTT.